This record covers a single T cell receptor (beta chain). What it binds is unknown. CDR1 is SGDLS, CDR2 YYNGEE, per germline. This CDR3 comprises 15 residues. The V segment lost 3 bases and the J segment 3 bases; nucleotides outside the gene matches: 6. The record originates from a study of PD-1 blockade in classical Hodgkin lymphoma. Specified time point: newly diagnosed, previously untreated cHL patient sample. The study compared against PBMCs from newly diagnosed, untreated classical Hodgkin lymphoma. Clones were read by immunoSEQ multiplex PCR, and TCRdb kept only the in-frame ones, dropping some. The data contain about 7,000 clones, around 78% of them singletons. General study results and limits: Why repertoires differed is undefined; disease activity or prior therapy possibly contributed. Diminished baseline TCR diversity has been reported in newly diagnosed patients relative to healthy donors.

This sequence originates from a human donor with classical Hodgkin lymphoma. The chain carries TRBV9 and TRBJ1-2; TRBD1 matches 9 bases. The sequencing input was peripheral blood mononuclear cells (PBMCs). The CDR3 DNA reads as TGTGCCAGCAGCGCCTACAGGGGGCGCGACTATGGCTACACCTTC. It specifies CASSAYRGRDYGYTF.